The rows below give T cell receptor beta chains drawn from one sample of a study of T cell responses to AZD1222 COVID-19 vaccine. TCRdb's table, derived via immunoSEQ multiplex PCR, lists solely in-frame clones and lacks some. The sample consists of about 180,000 clones, over 90% of them appearing once. Here the sequenced sample was peripheral blood, taken 28 days after the second AZD1222 dose. These receptors all stem from an adult who received the AZD1222 COVID-19 vaccine. Each CDR3 is given with its conserved first and last residue. A D gene is named only where the DNA matches it firmly. Size tells how often a clone was seen (once, few, many) or the class of an expanded clone, and some rows leave it out.

D: TRBD1
V: TRBV5-1
J: TRBJ2-5
size: .
CDR3: CASSLGTVEETQYF

D: .
V: TRBV19
J: TRBJ1-4
size: .
CDR3: CASGARALGEKLFF

D: .
V: TRBV19
J: TRBJ1-1
size: .
CDR3: CASSTSLNTEAFF

D: TRBD1
V: TRBV30
J: TRBJ2-4
size: .
CDR3: CAWRRMATGDAQYF

D: TRBD1
V: TRBV2
J: TRBJ2-3
size: .
CDR3: CASRSDRVSTDTQYF

D: .
V: TRBV19
J: TRBJ2-7
size: .
CDR3: CAAAAGLSYEQYF

D: TRBD1
V: TRBV4-2
J: TRBJ2-7
size: few
CDR3: CASSQRTGGGYEQYF

D: .
V: TRBV6-1
J: TRBJ2-3
size: .
CDR3: CASSEAIPSDGGLTDTQYF

D: .
V: TRBV6-2/TRBV6-3
J: TRBJ2-7
size: .
CDR3: CASSYSRGPYEQYF

D: TRBD2
V: TRBV14
J: TRBJ2-1
size: .
CDR3: CASSQLTSGTYNEQFF

D: .
V: TRBV2
J: TRBJ1-5
size: .
CDR3: CASSDQIPVLSQHF

D: .
V: TRBV7-8
J: TRBJ1-3
size: .
CDR3: CASSLGQLGTIYF

D: .
V: TRBV6-5
J: TRBJ1-2
size: .
CDR3: CASTEGGRLDGYTF

D: .
V: TRBV6-5
J: TRBJ2-3
size: .
CDR3: CASGGLRADTQYF

D: .
V: TRBV9
J: TRBJ2-6
size: .
CDR3: CASSVTGSGANVLTF

D: TRBD1
V: TRBV2
J: TRBJ2-4
size: few
CDR3: CASSTKGQGARYF

D: TRBD1
V: TRBV5-1
J: TRBJ1-1
size: .
CDR3: CASSSVSRDRVMGTEAFF

D: .
V: TRBV11-2
J: TRBJ1-6
size: .
CDR3: CASSLVGLGDYSPLHF

D: .
V: TRBV2
J: TRBJ1-3
size: few
CDR3: CASDSATGNTIYF

D: TRBD1
V: TRBV4-1
J: TRBJ1-2
size: once
CDR3: CASSQPLGQGPRYGYTF

D: .
V: TRBV6-5
J: TRBJ1-6
size: .
CDR3: CASGARPEYNSPLHF

D: .
V: TRBV6-2/TRBV6-3
J: TRBJ2-1
size: .
CDR3: CASSYLAGYEQFF

D: .
V: TRBV5-1
J: TRBJ1-2
size: .
CDR3: CASSLQENYGYTF

D: .
V: TRBV5-6
J: TRBJ2-5
size: .
CDR3: CASTWGAGETQYF

D: .
V: TRBV9
J: TRBJ1-6
size: .
CDR3: CASSMTAGSYNSPLHF

D: .
V: TRBV13
J: TRBJ2-7
size: few
CDR3: CASSLGMVDSNYEQYF

D: .
V: TRBV2
J: TRBJ1-2
size: .
CDR3: CASSSGADYGYTF

D: .
V: TRBV15
J: TRBJ1-5
size: .
CDR3: CATSVRRRGSVNQPQHF

D: TRBD2
V: TRBV27
J: TRBJ2-1
size: once
CDR3: CASSPGTSPYNEQFF

D: TRBD1
V: TRBV6-5
J: TRBJ1-4
size: .
CDR3: CASITTGANEKLFF

D: .
V: TRBV7-2
J: TRBJ1-2
size: .
CDR3: CASSLWDGNYGYTF

D: .
V: TRBV29-1
J: TRBJ1-1
size: .
CDR3: CSVGIGALGRAFF

D: .
V: TRBV11-3
J: TRBJ2-2
size: .
CDR3: CASSLRGGLDTGELFF

D: .
V: TRBV27
J: TRBJ2-2
size: .
CDR3: CASSLRGPGTGELFF

D: .
V: TRBV7-9
J: TRBJ1-3
size: .
CDR3: CASRSGPSSGNTIYF

D: .
V: TRBV9
J: TRBJ2-6
size: .
CDR3: CASSTSGANVLTF

D: .
V: TRBV5-4
J: TRBJ1-1
size: .
CDR3: CASSPELHTEAFF

D: .
V: TRBV5-6
J: TRBJ2-5
size: .
CDR3: CASSLGPVGSGTQYF

D: .
V: TRBV3-1/TRBV3-2
J: TRBJ1-2
size: .
CDR3: CATRGAGYGYTF

D: .
V: TRBV6-5
J: TRBJ1-2
size: .
CDR3: CASSWDNYGYTF

D: .
V: TRBV30
J: TRBJ1-3
size: .
CDR3: CAWSAGGSGNTIYF

D: TRBD1
V: TRBV6-5
J: TRBJ2-7
size: .
CDR3: CASSWQGADEQYF

D: TRBD1
V: TRBV19
J: TRBJ2-7
size: .
CDR3: CASSLRQGPTYEQYF

D: TRBD2
V: TRBV6-6
J: TRBJ2-7
size: medium-sized
CDR3: CASSYSGRSDEQYF

D: .
V: TRBV9
J: TRBJ2-3
size: .
CDR3: CASSVDPSSPSGDTQYF

D: TRBD1
V: TRBV5-4
J: TRBJ2-1
size: .
CDR3: CASSLQGATYNEQFF

D: TRBD2
V: TRBV5-4
J: TRBJ2-2
size: .
CDR3: CASSPDGGRRYTGELFF

D: TRBD2
V: TRBV3-1/TRBV3-2
J: TRBJ2-1
size: once
CDR3: CASSQWGGNRDEQFF

D: .
V: TRBV6-2/TRBV6-3
J: TRBJ2-3
size: .
CDR3: CASSLRGSSTDTQYF